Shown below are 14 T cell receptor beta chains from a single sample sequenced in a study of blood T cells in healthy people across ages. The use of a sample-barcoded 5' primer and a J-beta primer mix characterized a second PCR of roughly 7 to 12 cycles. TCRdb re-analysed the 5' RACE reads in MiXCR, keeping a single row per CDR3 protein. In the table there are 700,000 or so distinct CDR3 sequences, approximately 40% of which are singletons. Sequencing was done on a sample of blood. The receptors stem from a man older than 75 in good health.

The CDR3 region has the DNA TGCGCCAGCAAAAGAGTCCCGGGACTTAACACCGGGGAGCTGTTTTTT. Its translation: CASKRVPGLNTGELFF. The gene calls are TRBV5-1 and TRBJ2-2, with a weak D call TRBD2 (6 bases). Germline-derived CDR1 and CDR2 are SGHRS and YFSETQ. The CDR3 has 16 amino acids. V dropped 6 bases and J dropped 2 bases, with 17 bases sitting between them.

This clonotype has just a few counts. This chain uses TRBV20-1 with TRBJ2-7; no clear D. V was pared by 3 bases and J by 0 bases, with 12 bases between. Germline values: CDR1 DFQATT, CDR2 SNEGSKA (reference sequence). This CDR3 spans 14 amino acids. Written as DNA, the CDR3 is TGCAGTGCTAGGCAGTCAACTCCCTCCTACGAGCAGTACTTC. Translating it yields CSARQSTPSYEQYF.

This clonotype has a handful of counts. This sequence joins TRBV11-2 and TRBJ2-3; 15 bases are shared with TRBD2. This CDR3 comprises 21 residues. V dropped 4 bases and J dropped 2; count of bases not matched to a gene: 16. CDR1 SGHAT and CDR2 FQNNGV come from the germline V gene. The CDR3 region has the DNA TGTGCCAGCAGCTCCGCTTCTGGACTAGCGGGAGGGCGGGGTCCCACAGATACGCAGTATTTT. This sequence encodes CASSSASGLAGGRGPTDTQYF.

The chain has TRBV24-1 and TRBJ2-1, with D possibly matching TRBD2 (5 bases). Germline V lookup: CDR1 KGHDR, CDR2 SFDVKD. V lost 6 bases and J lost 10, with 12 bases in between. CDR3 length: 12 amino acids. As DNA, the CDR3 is TGTGCCACCAGTACGGGTGGCGGGGAGCAGTTCTTC. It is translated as CATSTGGGEQFF.

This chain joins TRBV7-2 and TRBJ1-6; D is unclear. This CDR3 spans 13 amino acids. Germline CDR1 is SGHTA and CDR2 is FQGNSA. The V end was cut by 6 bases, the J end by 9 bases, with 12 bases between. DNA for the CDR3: TGTGCCAGCAGACGGGGTAGAGGTTCACCCCTCCACTTT. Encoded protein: CASRRGRGSPLHF.

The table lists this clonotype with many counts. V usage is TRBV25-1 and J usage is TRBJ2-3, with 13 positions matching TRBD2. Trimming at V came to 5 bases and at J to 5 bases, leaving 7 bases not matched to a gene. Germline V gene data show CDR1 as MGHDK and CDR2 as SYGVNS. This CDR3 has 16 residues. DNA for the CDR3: TGTGCCAGCAGTCGGACGACTAGCGGGGGGCAAGATACGCAGTATTTT. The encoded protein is CASSRTTSGGQDTQYF.

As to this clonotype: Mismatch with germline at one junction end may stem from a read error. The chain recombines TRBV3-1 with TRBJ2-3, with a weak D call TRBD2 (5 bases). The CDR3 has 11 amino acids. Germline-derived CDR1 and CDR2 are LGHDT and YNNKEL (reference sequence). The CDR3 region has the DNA TGTGCCAGCAGTCGAGGGAGCGGAGTGAATTTT. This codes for CASSRGSGVNF.

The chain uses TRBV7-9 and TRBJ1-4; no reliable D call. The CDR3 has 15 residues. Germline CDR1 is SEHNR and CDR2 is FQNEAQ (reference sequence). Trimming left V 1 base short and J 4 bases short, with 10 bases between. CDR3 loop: CASSLGGPSNEKLFF. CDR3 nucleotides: TGTGCCAGCAGCTTAGGAGGGCCCAGTAATGAAAAACTGTTTTTT. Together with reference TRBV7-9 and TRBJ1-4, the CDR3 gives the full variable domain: DTGVSQNPRHKITKRGQNVTFRCDPISEHNRLYWYRQTLGQGPEFLTYFQNEAQLEKSRLLSDRFSAERPKGSFSTLEIQRTEQGDSAMYLCASSLGGPSNEKLFFGSGTQLSVL.

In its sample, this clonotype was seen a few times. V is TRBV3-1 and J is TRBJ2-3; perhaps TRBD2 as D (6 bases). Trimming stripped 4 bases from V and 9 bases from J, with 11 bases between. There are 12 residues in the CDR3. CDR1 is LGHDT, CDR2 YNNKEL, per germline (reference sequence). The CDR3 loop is CASSRSGLTQYF. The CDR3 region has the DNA TGTGCCAGCAGCCGCTCGGGACTCACGCAGTATTTT.

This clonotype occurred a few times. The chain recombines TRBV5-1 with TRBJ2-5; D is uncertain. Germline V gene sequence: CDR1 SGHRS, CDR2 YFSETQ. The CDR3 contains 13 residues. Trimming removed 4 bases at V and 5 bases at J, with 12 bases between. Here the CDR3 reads CASSVLREETQYF. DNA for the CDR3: TGCGCCAGCAGCGTCTTGCGCGAGGAGACCCAGTACTTC.

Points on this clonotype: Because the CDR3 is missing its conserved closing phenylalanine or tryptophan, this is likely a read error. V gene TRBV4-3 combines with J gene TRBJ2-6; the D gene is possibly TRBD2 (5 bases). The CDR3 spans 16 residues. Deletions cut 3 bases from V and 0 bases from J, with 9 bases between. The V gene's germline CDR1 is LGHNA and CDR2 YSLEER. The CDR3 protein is CASSHGLRSGANVLTI. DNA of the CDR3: TGCGCCAGCAGCCATGGACTGCGCTCTGGGGCCAACGTCCTGACTATC.

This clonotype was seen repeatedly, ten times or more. The CDR3 nucleotides read TGCAGTGCTAGAGATTCATACGGAAACTATGGCTACACCTTC. Translated, it gives CSARDSYGNYGYTF. This rearrangement joins TRBV20-1 to TRBJ1-2, with D unclear. Trimming left V 0 bases short and J 2 bases short, with 10 bases between. The CDR3 loop spans 14 amino acids. Per germline, CDR1 DFQATT and CDR2 SNEGSKA (reference sequence).

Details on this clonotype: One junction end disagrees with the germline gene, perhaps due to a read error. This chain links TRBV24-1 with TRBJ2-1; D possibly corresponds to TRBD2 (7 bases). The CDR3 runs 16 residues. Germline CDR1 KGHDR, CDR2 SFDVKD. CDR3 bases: TGTGCCACCAGTGATGGGGGGGGCCCCTCCGACAATGAGCAGTTCTTC. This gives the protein CATSDGGGPSDNEQFF.

CDR3 region: CASSEARQGGGYTF. The CDR3, as DNA: TGTGCCAGCAGTGAAGCTAGACAGGGCGGTGGCTACACCTTC. The rearrangement links TRBV25-1 to TRBJ1-2; 7 nucleotides match TRBD1. This CDR3 has 14 residues. The J segment lost 7 bases and the V segment lost 2 bases, leaving 7 bases of the junction unmatched. Per germline, CDR1 MGHDK and CDR2 SYGVNS.